Following are 24 T cell receptor beta chains from one sample sequenced in a study of regulatory T cells in long-lasting Graves disease. Stated time point: newly diagnosed GD, antithyroid drugs for less than 3 months. Researchers made the TCR library from RNA that was extracted from PBMCs. Arm-PCR of CDR3 regions and iRepertoire HTBI primers were the basis on which TCR beta libraries were built. Each CDR3 protein is one row after TCRdb ran MiXCR on the multiplex PCR reads. Of about 350,000 distinct CDR3 sequences detected, over 15% appear once; the ten largest clones hold roughly 30%. The same specimen was also included in a second study, on T cells in Graves' hyperthyroidism and ophthalmopathy.

This specimen was peripheral blood mononuclear cells (PBMCs), taken at new diagnosis, from a patient treated with antithyroid drugs. Receptor source: a man aged 35 to 55 with Graves disease.

This clonotype was seen at least ten times. The CDR3 sequence: CASRSGITDTQYF. The CDR3 nucleotides are TGTGCCAGCCGAAGCGGGATCACAGATACGCAGTATTTT. This rearrangement joins TRBV2 to TRBJ2-3, with 7 bases fitting TRBD2. Trimming removed 8 bases from V and 2 bases from J; junction bases left unmatched: 4. This CDR3 contains 13 residues. Germline loops: CDR1 SNHLY, CDR2 FYNNEI.

This clonotype was detected ten times or more. The rearrangement links TRBV13 to TRBJ2-1; no clear D gene. Germline V CDR1 and CDR2: PRHDT, FYEKMQ (reference sequence). V was trimmed by 2 bases and J by 7 bases, leaving 9 bases between them. This CDR3 is 13 amino acids long. CDR3 in amino acids: CASSLTGRNEQFF. CDR3 sequence (DNA): TGTGCCAGCAGCTTAACTGGGCGAAATGAGCAGTTCTTC.

As for this clonotype: A read error is the likely source, as a far larger clone sits one nucleotide away. This chain joins TRBV3-1 and TRBJ2-3; TRBD1 might be the D (5 bases). The closer fit of TRBJ2-5 to the DNA end suggests the J call may be wrong. The CDR3 contains 13 residues. CDR1 and CDR2 from the germline V gene are LGHDT and YNNKEL (reference sequence). The CDR3 protein is CASRDIGQEAQYF. DNA for the CDR3: TGTGCCAGCAGGGACATAGGGCAAGAGGCCCAGTACTTC.

This clonotype was detected a few times. The chain carries TRBV6-2 or TRBV6-3 and TRBJ2-7; unclear D gene. Germline V lookup: CDR1 MNHEY, CDR2 SVGEGT. Trimming removed 5 bases from V and 5 bases from J, with 22 bases in between. The CDR3 totals 16 residues. The CDR3 region has the DNA TGTGCCAGCAGTGAAAGGGCTAGATTTGACCTCCACGAGCAGTACTTC. As protein: CASSERARFDLHEQYF.

This clonotype was seen many times. This sequence joins TRBV30 and TRBJ1-3, with TRBD1 identical over 7 bases. The CDR3 covers 16 residues. V lost 4 bases to trimming and J lost 0 bases; unmatched junction nucleotides: 9. CDR1 and CDR2 (germline): GTSNPN, SVGIG (reference sequence). The CDR3 spells CAWTPGQQLSGNTIYF. The CDR3 coding sequence is TGTGCCTGGACCCCGGGACAGCAACTCTCTGGAAACACCATATATTTT.

This clonotype was found a few times. The chain combines TRBV24-1 with TRBJ2-1, with D hard to call. The V and J ends lost 4 bases and 0 bases respectively, with 9 bases between them. This CDR3 contains 15 residues. CDR1 and CDR2 (germline): KGHDR, SFDVKD. Written as DNA, the CDR3 is TGTGCCACCAGTGAGCCCGGGTCCTCCTACAATGAGCAGTTCTTC. It codes for CATSEPGSSYNEQFF.

This clonotype appeared many times. The chain carries TRBV2 and TRBJ1-1; 7 bases line up with TRBD1. Germline V CDR1 and CDR2: SNHLY, FYNNEI. The CDR3 totals 15 residues. The J segment lost 5 bases and the V segment lost 6 bases, leaving 12 bases of the junction unmatched. CDR3 sequence: CASRGGGAAGTEAFF. The CDR3 nucleotides read TGTGCCAGCAGAGGAGGGGGCGCCGCGGGAACTGAAGCTTTCTTT.

The chain has TRBV6-1 and TRBJ2-2; D unclear. Germline CDR1 reads MNHNS; CDR2 reads SASEGT. This CDR3 spans 12 amino acids. CDR3 sequence (DNA): TGTGCTTCGGACCTTAACACCGGGGAGCTGTTTTTT. Its translation: CASDLNTGELFF.

The sample holds many counts of this clonotype. The V call is TRBV28, the J call TRBJ1-4; D is perhaps TRBD1 (5 bases). The germline V gene encodes CDR1 MDHEN and CDR2 SYDVKM. The CDR3 length is 15 residues. V lost 6 bases, J lost 2 bases, and 13 bases lay in between. The CDR3 bases are TGTGCCAGCAGCCCAGGGCTGGGGACTAATGAAAAACTGTTTTTT. It encodes CASSPGLGTNEKLFF. Variable domain in full (rest from reference TRBV28 and TRBJ1-4): DVKVTQSSRYLVKRTGEKVFLECVQDMDHENMFWYRQDPGLGLRLIYFSYDVKMKEKGDIPEGYSVSREKKERFSLILESASTNQTSMYLCASSPGLGTNEKLFFGSGTQLSVL.

There are many counts of this clonotype. The chain carries TRBV7-3 and TRBJ1-1; D is perhaps TRBD1 (6 bases). Trimming cost V 4 bases and J 4 bases, with 16 bases left between them. Germline V gives CDR1 SGHTA, CDR2 FQGTGA. The length of the CDR3 is 15 residues. The CDR3 DNA is TGTGCCAGCAGCTCCACAGGGCTCCGGTCCACTGAAGCTTTCTTT. Its protein product is CASSSTGLRSTEAFF.

This clonotype has a count of ten or more. This chain links TRBV7-9 with TRBJ2-1; D may be TRBD1 or TRBD2 (7 bases each). From germline, CDR1 is SEHNR and CDR2 FQNEAQ (reference sequence). CDR3 size: 15 residues. V was clipped by 4 bases and J by 8 bases, with 18 bases between them. CDR3 nucleotides: TGTGCCAGCAGCTCCGACCTGGGGGGGACAGATGAGCAGTTCTTC. It yields the protein CASSSDLGGTDEQFF. The variable domain in full, with the rest retrieved from reference TRBV7-9 and TRBJ2-1, is DTGVSQNPRHKITKRGQNVTFRCDPISEHNRLYWYRQTLGQGPEFLTYFQNEAQLEKSRLLSDRFSAERPKGSFSTLEIQRTEQGDSAMYLCASSSDLGGTDEQFFGPGTRLTVL.

In its sample, this clonotype was seen many times. The V and J genes are TRBV28 and TRBJ2-5, with unresolved D. The CDR3 is made up of 14 amino acids. Germline loops: CDR1 MDHEN, CDR2 SYDVKM. V lost 6 bases to trimming and J lost 1 base, with 12 bases between them. The CDR3 spells CASRVPGAQETQYF. The CDR3 bases are TGTGCCAGCAGGGTTCCGGGCGCCCAAGAGACCCAGTACTTC.

This clonotype was counted at least ten times. This chain joins TRBV24-1 and TRBJ2-5, with 9 bases matching TRBD1. The germline V gene encodes CDR1 KGHDR and CDR2 SFDVKD. V was clipped by 4 bases and J by 5 bases; unmatched bases: 4. This CDR3 has 14 amino acids. Here the CDR3 reads CATSDGQGRETQYF. The CDR3 bases are TGTGCCACCAGTGACGGACAGGGGCGGGAGACCCAGTACTTC.

This clonotype was detected ten times or more. This chain links TRBV29-1 with TRBJ2-1; 11 bases align to TRBD1. The germline V gene encodes CDR1 SQVTM and CDR2 ANQGSEA. V shed 7 bases, J shed 6 bases, and the junction held 8 bases outside the gene matches. The CDR3 is 14 amino acids. CDR3 loop: CSAGTGGRSNEQFF. CDR3 coding DNA: TGCAGCGCTGGGACAGGGGGACGAAGCAATGAGCAGTTCTTC.

This clonotype was counted many times. The V gene is TRBV18, the J gene TRBJ1-3; D not resolved. Trimming took 2 bases from V and 0 from J, leaving 11 bases between them. Germline CDR1 KGHSH, CDR2 LQKENI. This CDR3 has 16 amino acids. CDR3 DNA sequence: TGTGCCAGCTCACCAAGTCAGAGACTCTCTGGAAACACCATATATTTT. Its translation is CASSPSQRLSGNTIYF.

J is TRBJ2-7 and V is TRBV14; tentatively, D is TRBD1 (5 bases). Germline CDR1 SGHDN, CDR2 FVKESK. Trimming cost V 0 bases and J 7 bases, with 13 bases left between them. This CDR3 comprises 14 residues. The CDR3 region has the DNA TGTGCCAGCAGCCAAGACCGGACAATGAGGGAGCAGTACTTC. It translates to CASSQDRTMREQYF.

CDR3 DNA sequence: TGCAGTGCTCTCAGCGGGGGGGACAAAAACATTCAGTACTTC. Its protein product is CSALSGGDKNIQYF. The J gene is TRBJ2-4, the V gene TRBV20-1, with 10 bases identical to TRBD2. J lost 3 bases, V lost 5 bases, and 4 bases had no gene match. Germline lookup yields CDR1 DFQATT and CDR2 SNEGSKA (reference sequence). The CDR3 has 14 amino acids.

This clonotype was seen at least ten times. The chain couples TRBV28 to TRBJ1-2; no definite D call. CDR3 length equals 13 residues. The ends were cut back, 3 bases at V and 2 bases at J, with 7 bases in the middle. CDR1 is MDHEN and CDR2 is SYDVKM in the germline V gene. CDR3 amino acids: CASSFPGNYGYTF. CDR3 DNA sequence: TGTGCCAGCAGTTTCCCGGGAAACTATGGCTACACCTTC.

This clonotype was counted many times. This rearrangement joins TRBV6-2 or TRBV6-3 to TRBJ2-7, with TRBD2 as a possible D gene (5 bases). V lost 4 bases, J lost 6 bases, and 19 bases lay in between. Germline lookup yields CDR1 MNHEY and CDR2 SVGEGT. The CDR3 length is 15 residues. The CDR3 sequence: CASSSDRTPIREQYF. The CDR3 DNA follows: TGTGCCAGCAGTTCAGACCGGACTCCGATACGCGAGCAGTACTTC.

This clonotype was seen many times. The chain combines TRBV24-1 with TRBJ2-3; 7 bases map to TRBD1. Germline V CDR1 and CDR2: KGHDR, SFDVKD. This CDR3 is built from 15 residues. V shed 3 bases, J shed 7 bases, and the junction held 9 bases outside the gene matches. The CDR3 region is CATSDPREGAYTQYF. The CDR3 nucleotides are TGTGCCACCAGTGATCCCCGTGAGGGGGCCTATACGCAGTATTTT.

The chain combines TRBV7-9 with TRBJ2-3; a possible D gene is TRBD1 (6 bases). V lost 8 bases, J lost 4 bases, and 10 bases lay in between. The CDR3 has 12 residues. Per the germline V gene, CDR1 is SEHNR and CDR2 is FQNEAQ (reference sequence). CDR3 residues: CASYRDADTQYF. Written as DNA, the CDR3 is TGTGCCAGCTACAGGGACGCAGATACGCAGTATTTT.

This rearrangement joins TRBV27 to TRBJ2-3, with TRBD2 matching over 9 bases. The CDR3 loop spans 15 amino acids. V was clipped by 5 bases and J by 2 bases; unmatched bases: 5. CDR1 is MNHEY, CDR2 SMNVEV, per germline (reference sequence). This CDR3 is CASSTRLAVTDTQYF. The CDR3 DNA follows: TGTGCCAGCAGTACTAGACTAGCGGTCACAGATACGCAGTATTTT.

This clonotype was detected only a few times. Possible read error: a much larger clone is one base away. This chain joins TRBV18 and TRBJ2-1, with a weak D call TRBD1 (6 bases). Germline V lookup: CDR1 KGHSH, CDR2 LQKENI. The V gene lost 3 bases and the J gene lost 13 bases, with 16 bases spanning the gap. The CDR3 loop spans 13 amino acids. The CDR3 here is CASSPGHGETQFF. CDR3 bases: TGTGCCAGCTCACCGGGACATGGTGAGACCCAGTTCTTC.

This clonotype was seen a handful of times. The chain recombines TRBV5-1 with TRBJ1-5, with D possibly being TRBD1 (6 bases). Germline CDR1 is SGHRS and CDR2 is YFSETQ. The CDR3 sequence is 13 residues long. V was trimmed by 2 bases and J by 8 bases, leaving 11 bases between them. The CDR3: CASSFGGPEPQHF. The CDR3 DNA reads TGCGCCAGCAGCTTTGGGGGCCCGGAGCCCCAGCATTTT.